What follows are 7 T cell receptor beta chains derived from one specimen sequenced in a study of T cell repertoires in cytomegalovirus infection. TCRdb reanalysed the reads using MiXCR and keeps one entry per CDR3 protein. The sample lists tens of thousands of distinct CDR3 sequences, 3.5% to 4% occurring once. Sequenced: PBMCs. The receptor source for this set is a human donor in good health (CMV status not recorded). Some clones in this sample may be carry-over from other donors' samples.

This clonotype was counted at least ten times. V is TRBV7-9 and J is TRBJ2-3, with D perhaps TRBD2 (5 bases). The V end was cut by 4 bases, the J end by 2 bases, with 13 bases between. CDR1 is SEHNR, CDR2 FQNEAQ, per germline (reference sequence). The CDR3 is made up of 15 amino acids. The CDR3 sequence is CASSSSRGHTDTQYF. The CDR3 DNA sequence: TGTGCCAGCAGCTCCTCCCGGGGTCACACAGATACGCAGTATTTT.

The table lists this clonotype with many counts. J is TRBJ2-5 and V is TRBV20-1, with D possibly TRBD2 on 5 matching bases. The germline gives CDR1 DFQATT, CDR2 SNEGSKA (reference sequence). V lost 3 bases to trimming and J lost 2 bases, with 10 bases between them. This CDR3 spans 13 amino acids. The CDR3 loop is CSASLRGQETQYF. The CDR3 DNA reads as TGCAGTGCTAGCCTTAGAGGGCAAGAGACCCAGTACTTC.

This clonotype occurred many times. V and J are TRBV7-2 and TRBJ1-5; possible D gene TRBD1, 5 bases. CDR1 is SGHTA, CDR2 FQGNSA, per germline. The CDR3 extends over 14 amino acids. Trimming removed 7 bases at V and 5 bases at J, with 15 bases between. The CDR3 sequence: CASNQDGGDQPQHF. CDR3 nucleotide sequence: TGTGCCAGCAACCAGGACGGAGGGGATCAGCCCCAGCATTTT.

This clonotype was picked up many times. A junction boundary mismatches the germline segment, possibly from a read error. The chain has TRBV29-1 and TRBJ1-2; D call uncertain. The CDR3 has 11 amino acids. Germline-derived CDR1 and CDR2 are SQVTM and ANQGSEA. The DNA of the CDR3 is TGCAGCGTTGAAGATCCGGGCAGTCGATACTTC. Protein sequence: CSVEDPGSRYF.

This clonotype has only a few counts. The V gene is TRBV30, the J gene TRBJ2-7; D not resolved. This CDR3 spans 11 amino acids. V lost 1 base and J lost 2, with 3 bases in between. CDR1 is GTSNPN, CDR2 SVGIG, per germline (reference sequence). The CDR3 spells CAWSGTYEQYF. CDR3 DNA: TGTGCCTGGAGTGGCACCTACGAGCAGTACTTC.

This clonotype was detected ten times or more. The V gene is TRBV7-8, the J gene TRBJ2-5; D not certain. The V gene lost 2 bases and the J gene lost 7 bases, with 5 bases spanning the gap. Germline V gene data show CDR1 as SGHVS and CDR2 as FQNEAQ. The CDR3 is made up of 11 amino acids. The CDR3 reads CASSLSPTQYF. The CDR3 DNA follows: TGTGCCAGCAGCTTATCACCGACCCAGTACTTC.

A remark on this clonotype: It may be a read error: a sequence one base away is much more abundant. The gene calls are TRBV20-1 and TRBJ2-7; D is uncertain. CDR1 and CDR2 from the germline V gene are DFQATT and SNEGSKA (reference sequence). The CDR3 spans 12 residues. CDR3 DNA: TGCAGTGCTAGATTGGGGATCGACGAGCAGCACTTC. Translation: CSARLGIDEQHF.